The present entry profiles one TCR beta chain with its context. The entry originates in a study of T cell changes during pregnancy in multiple sclerosis. Some clones are missing from TCRdb's copy, which holds only in-frame ones; the method was immunoSEQ multiplex PCR. The table has around 80,000 clones, roughly 94% seen once; the top ten hold around 1.4%. Germline V CDR1 and CDR2: MNHNS, SASEGT. Unmatched junction bases numbered 7, after V lost 5 bases and J lost 3 bases. There are 15 residues in the CDR3. This receptor was obtained from a female donor with multiple sclerosis, enrolled in a pregnancy study. The V gene is TRBV6-1, the J gene TRBJ1-5; 7 nucleotides line up with TRBD1. The material was peripheral blood, obtained before pregnancy. The DNA of the CDR3 is TGTGCCAGCAGTTTGACAGGGATACTCAATCAGCCCCAGCATTTT. It codes for CASSLTGILNQPQHF.